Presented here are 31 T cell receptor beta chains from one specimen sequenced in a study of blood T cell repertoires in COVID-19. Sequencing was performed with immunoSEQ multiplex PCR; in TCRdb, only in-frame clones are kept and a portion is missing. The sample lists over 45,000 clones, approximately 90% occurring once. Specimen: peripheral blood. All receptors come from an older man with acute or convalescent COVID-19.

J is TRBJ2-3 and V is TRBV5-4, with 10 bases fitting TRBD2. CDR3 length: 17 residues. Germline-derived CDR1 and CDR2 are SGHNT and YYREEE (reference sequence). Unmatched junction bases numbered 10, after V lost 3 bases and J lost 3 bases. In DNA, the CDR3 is TGTGCCAGCAGCTCTCCGGGACTAGCGCTAGGAACAGATACGCAGTATTTT. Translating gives CASSSPGLALGTDTQYF.

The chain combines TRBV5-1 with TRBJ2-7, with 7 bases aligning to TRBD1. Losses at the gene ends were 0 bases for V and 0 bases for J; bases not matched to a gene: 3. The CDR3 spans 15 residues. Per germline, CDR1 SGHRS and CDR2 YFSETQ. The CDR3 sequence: CASSLARDSSYEQYF. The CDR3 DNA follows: TGCGCCAGCAGCTTGGCCCGGGACAGCTCCTACGAGCAGTACTTC.

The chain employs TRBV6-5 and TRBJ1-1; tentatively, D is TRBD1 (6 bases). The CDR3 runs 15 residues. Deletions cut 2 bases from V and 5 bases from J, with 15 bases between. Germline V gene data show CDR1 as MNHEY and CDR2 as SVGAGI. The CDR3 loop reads CASSYRGGRRTEAFF. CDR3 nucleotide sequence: TGTGCCAGCAGTTACCGGGGGGGGCGAAGGACTGAAGCTTTCTTT.

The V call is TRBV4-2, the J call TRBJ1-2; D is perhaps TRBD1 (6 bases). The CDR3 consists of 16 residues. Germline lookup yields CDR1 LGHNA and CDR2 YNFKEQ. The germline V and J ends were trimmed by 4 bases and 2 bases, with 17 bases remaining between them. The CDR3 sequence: CASSPVDKDRNYGYTF. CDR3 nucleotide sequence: TGTGCCAGCAGCCCTGTGGATAAAGACAGGAACTATGGCTACACCTTC.

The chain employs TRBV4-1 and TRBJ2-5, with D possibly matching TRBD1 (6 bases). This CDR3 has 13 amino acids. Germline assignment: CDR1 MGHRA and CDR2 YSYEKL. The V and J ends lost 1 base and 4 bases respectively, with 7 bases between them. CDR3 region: CASSQARGETQYF. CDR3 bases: TGCGCCAGCAGCCAAGCCAGGGGAGAGACCCAGTACTTC.

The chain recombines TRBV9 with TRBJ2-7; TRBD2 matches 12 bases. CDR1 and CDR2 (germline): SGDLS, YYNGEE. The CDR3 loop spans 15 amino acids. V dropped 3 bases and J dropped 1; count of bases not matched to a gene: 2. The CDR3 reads CASSDGTSGSYEQYF. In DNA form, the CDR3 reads TGTGCCAGCAGCGACGGGACTAGCGGGTCCTACGAGCAGTACTTC. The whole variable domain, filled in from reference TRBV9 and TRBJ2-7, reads DSGVTQTPKHLITATGQRVTLRCSPRSGDLSVYWYQQSLDQGLQFLIQYYNGEERAKGNILERFSAQQFPDLHSELNLSSLELGDSALYFCASSDGTSGSYEQYFGPGTRLTVT.

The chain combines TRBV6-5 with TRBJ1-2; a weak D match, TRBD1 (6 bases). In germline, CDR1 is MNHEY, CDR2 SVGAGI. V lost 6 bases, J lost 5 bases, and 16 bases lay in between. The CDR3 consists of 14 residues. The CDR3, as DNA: TGTGCCAGCAGGATTACAGGGTGGGCATATGGCTACACCTTC. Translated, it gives CASRITGWAYGYTF.

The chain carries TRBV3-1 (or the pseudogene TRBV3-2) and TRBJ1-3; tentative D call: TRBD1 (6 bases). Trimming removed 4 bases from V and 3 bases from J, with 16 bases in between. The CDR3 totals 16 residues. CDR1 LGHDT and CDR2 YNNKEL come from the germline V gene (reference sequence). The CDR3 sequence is CASSLTFQGNGNTIYF. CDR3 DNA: TGTGCCAGCAGCCTTACTTTTCAGGGGAATGGAAACACCATATATTTT.

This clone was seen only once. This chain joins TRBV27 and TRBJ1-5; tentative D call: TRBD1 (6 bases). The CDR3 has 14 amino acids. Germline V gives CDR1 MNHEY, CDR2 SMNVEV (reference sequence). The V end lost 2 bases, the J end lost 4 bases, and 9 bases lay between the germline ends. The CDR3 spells CASSLQGGNQPQHF. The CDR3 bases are TGTGCCAGCAGTTTACAAGGGGGAAATCAGCCCCAGCATTTT.

The CDR3: CASSIGGPAGALTDTQYF. The CDR3 DNA is TGTGCCAGTAGTATTGGAGGCCCAGCGGGGGCCTTAACAGATACGCAGTATTTT. This rearrangement joins TRBV19 to TRBJ2-3, with 8 bases matching TRBD2. V trimming: 3 bases; J trimming: 3 bases; junction bases outside the gene matches: 14. This CDR3 spans 18 amino acids. CDR1 LNHDA and CDR2 SQIVND come from the germline V gene (reference sequence).

The DNA for the CDR3 is TGTGCCAGCAGTTACAGACAGGGGAGCTTTAAGGAGGCTGAAGCTTTCTTT. As protein: CASSYRQGSFKEAEAFF. The V gene is TRBV2, the J gene TRBJ1-1, with 8 bases fitting TRBD1. CDR3 length: 17 residues. CDR1 and CDR2 (germline): SNHLY, FYNNEI. With V trimmed by 5 bases and J by 6 bases, 17 bases remained unmatched.

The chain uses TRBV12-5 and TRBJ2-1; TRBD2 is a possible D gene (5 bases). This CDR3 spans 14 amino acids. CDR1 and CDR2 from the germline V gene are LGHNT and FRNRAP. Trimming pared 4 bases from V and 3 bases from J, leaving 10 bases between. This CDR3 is CASGSDWIYNEQFF. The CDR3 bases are TGTGCTAGTGGTTCGGACTGGATCTACAATGAGCAGTTCTTC.

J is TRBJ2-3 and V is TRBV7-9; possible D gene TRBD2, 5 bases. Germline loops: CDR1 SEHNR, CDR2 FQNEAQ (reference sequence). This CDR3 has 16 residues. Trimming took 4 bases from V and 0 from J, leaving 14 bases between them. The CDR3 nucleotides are TGTGCCAGCAGCTCCTCGGGGTTGCGGAGCACAGATACGCAGTATTTT. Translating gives CASSSSGLRSTDTQYF.

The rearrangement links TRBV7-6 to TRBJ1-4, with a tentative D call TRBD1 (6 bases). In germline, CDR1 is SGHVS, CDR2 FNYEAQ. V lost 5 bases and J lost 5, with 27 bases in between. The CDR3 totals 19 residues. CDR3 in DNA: TGTGCCAGCAGCCCACTCCCTATCACAGGGTGGGCCAAGAATGAAAAACTGTTTTTT. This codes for CASSPLPITGWAKNEKLFF.

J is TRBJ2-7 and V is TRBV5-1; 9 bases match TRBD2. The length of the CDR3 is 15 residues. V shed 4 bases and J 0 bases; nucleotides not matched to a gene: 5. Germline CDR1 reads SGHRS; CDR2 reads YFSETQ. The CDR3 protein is CASSISGGSSYEQYF. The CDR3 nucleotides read TGCGCCAGCAGCATTAGCGGGGGTAGCTCCTACGAGCAGTACTTC.

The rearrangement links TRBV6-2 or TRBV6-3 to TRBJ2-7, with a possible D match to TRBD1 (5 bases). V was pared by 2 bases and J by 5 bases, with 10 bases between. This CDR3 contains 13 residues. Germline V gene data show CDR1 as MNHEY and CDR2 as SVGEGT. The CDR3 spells CASSYQGLDEQYF. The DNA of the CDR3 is TGTGCCAGCAGTTACCAGGGTTTGGACGAGCAGTACTTC.

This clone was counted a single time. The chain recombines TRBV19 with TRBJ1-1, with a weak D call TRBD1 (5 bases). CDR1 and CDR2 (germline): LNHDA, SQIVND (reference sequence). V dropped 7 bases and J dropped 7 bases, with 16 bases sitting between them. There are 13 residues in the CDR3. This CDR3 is CASNVPRTFEAFF. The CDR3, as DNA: TGTGCCAGTAATGTCCCCCGGACATTTGAAGCTTTCTTT. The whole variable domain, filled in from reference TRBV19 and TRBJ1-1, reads DGGITQSPKYLFRKEGQNVTLSCEQNLNHDAMYWYRQDPGQGLRLIYYSQIVNDFQKGDIAEGYSVSREKKESFPLTVTSAQKNPTAFYLCASNVPRTFEAFFGQGTRLTVV.

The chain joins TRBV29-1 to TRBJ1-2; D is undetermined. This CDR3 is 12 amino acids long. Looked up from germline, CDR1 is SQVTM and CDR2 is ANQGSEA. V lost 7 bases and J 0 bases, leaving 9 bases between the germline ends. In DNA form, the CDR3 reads TGCAGCGCTGTTCATTCTAACTATGGCTACACCTTC. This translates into CSAVHSNYGYTF.

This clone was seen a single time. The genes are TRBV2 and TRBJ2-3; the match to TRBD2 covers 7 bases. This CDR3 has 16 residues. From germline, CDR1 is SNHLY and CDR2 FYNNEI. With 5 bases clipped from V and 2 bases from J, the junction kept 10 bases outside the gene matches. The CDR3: CASSPLAGVFTDTQYF. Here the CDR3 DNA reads TGTGCCAGCAGTCCCCTGGCGGGGGTCTTCACAGATACGCAGTATTTT.

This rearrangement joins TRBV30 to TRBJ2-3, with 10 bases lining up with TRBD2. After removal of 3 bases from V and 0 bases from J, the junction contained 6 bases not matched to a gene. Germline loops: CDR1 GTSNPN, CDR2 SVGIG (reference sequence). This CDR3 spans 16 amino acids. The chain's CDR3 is CAWSKTSGFSTDTQYF. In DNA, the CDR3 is TGTGCCTGGAGCAAGACTAGCGGGTTTAGCACAGATACGCAGTATTTT.

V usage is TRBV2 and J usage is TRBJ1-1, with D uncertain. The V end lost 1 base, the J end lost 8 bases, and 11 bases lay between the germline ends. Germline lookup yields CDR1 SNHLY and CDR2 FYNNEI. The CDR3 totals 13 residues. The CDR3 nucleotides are TGTGCCAGCAGTGAAGTAGTTGGTCTGGAAGCTTTCTTT. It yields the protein CASSEVVGLEAFF.

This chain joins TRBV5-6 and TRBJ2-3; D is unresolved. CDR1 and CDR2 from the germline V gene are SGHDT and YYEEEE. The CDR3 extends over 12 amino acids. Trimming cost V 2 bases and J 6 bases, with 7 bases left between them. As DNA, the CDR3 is TGTGCCAGCAGCTTTACCCGGGATACGCAGTATTTT. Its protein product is CASSFTRDTQYF. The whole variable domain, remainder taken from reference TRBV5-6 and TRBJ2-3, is DAGVTQSPTHLIKTRGQQVTLRCSPKSGHDTVSWYQQALGQGPQFIFQYYEEEERQRGNFPDRFSGHQFPNYSSELNVNALLLGDSALYLCASSFTRDTQYFGPGTRLTVL.

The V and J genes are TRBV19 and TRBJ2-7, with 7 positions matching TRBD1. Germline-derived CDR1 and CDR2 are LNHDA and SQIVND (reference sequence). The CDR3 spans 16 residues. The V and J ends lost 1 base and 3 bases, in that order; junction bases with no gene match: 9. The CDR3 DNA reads TGTGCCAGTAGTATAGCCACGGACAGGAATGACTACGAGCAGTACTTC. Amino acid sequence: CASSIATDRNDYEQYF. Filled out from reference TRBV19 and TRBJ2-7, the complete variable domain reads DGGITQSPKYLFRKEGQNVTLSCEQNLNHDAMYWYRQDPGQGLRLIYYSQIVNDFQKGDIAEGYSVSREKKESFPLTVTSAQKNPTAFYLCASSIATDRNDYEQYFGPGTRLTVT.

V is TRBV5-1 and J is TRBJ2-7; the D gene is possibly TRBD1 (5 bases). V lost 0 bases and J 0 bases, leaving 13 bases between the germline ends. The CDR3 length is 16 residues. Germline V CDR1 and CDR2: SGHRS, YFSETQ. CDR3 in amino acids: CASSLGGAVSSYEQYF. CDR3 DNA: TGCGCCAGCAGCTTGGGTGGGGCAGTGAGCTCCTACGAGCAGTACTTC.

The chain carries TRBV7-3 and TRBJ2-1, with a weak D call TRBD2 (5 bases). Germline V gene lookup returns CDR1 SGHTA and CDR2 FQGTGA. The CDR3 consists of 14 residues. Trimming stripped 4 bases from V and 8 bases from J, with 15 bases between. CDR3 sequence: CASSSPSGSHEQFF. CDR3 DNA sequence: TGTGCCAGCAGCTCACCGTCGGGGTCTCATGAGCAGTTCTTC.

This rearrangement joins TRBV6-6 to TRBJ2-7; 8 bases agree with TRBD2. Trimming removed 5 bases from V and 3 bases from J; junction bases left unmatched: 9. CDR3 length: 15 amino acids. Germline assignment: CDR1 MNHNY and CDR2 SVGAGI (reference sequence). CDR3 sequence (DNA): TGTGCCAGCAGTGTCCGGGTAGCGGGGAACTACGAGCAGTACTTC. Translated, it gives CASSVRVAGNYEQYF.

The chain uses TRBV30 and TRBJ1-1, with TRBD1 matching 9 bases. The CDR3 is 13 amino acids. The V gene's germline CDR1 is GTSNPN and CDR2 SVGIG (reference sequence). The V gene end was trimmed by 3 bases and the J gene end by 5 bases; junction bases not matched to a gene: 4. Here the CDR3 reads CAWSMDRGTEAFF. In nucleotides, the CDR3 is TGTGCCTGGAGCATGGACAGGGGAACTGAAGCTTTCTTT.

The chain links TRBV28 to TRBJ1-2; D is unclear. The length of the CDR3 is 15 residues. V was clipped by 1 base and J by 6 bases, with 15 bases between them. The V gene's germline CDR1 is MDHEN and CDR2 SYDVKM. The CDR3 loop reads CASSLLLVVRDGYTF. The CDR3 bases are TGTGCCAGCAGTTTATTACTGGTCGTGCGGGATGGCTACACCTTC.

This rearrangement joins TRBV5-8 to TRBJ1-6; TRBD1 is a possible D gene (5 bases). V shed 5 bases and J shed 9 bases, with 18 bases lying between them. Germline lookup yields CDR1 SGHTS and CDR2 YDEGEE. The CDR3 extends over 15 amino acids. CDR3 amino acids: CASSFQGRVGSPLHF. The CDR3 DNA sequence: TGTGCCAGCAGTTTCCAGGGAAGGGTTGGTTCACCCCTCCACTTT.

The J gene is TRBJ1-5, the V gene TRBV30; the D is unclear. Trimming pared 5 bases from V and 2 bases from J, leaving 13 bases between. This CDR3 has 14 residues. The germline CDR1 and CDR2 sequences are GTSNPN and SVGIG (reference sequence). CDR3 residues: CAWQRGGGNQPQHF. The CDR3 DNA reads TGTGCCTGGCAGCGAGGCGGGGGCAATCAGCCCCAGCATTTT.

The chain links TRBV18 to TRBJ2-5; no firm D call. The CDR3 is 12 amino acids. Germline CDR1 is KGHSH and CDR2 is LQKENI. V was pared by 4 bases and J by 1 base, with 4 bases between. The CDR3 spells CASSLFQETQYF. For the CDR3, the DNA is TGTGCCAGCTCACTATTCCAAGAGACCCAGTACTTC.